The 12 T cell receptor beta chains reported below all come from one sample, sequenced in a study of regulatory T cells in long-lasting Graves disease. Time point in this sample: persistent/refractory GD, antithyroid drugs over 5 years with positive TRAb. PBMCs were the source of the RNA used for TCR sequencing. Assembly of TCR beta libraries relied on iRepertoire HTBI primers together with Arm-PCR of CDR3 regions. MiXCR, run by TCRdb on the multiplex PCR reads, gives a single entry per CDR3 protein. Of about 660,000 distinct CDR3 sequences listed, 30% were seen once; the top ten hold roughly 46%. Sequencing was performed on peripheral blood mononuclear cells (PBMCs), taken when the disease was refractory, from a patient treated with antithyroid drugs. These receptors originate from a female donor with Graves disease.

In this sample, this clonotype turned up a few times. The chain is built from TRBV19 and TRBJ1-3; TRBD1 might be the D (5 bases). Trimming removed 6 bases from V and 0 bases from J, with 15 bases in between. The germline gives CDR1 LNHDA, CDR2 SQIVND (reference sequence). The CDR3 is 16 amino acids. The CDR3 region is CASSFPGRSSGNTIYF. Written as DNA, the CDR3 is TGTGCCAGTAGCTTTCCGGGACGGAGCTCTGGAAACACCATATATTTT.

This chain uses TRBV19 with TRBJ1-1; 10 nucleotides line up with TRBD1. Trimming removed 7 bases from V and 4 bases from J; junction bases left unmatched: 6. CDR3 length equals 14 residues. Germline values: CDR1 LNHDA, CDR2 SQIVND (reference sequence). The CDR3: CASTLTGGGTEAFF. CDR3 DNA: TGTGCCAGTACCCTGACAGGGGGCGGCACTGAAGCTTTCTTT.

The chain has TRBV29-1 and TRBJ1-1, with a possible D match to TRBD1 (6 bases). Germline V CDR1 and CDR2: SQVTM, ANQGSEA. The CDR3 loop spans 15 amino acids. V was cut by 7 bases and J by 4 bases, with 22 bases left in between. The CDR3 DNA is TGCAGCGGTAGACAGGACCTACATAGGGGCACTGAAGCTTTCTTT. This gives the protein CSGRQDLHRGTEAFF.

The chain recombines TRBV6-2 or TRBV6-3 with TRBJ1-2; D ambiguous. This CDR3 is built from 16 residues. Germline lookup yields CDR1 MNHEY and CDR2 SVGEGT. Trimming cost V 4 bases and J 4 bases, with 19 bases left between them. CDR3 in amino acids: CASSSASRASIYGYTF. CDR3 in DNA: TGTGCCAGCAGTTCCGCATCGAGGGCCAGTATCTATGGCTACACCTTC.

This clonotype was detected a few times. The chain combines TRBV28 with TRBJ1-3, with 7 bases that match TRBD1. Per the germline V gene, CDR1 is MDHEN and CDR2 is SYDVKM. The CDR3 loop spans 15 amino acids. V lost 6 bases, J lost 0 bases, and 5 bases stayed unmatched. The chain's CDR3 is CASSLDRTSGNTIYF. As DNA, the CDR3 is TGTGCCAGCAGCTTGGACAGGACCTCTGGAAACACCATATATTTT.

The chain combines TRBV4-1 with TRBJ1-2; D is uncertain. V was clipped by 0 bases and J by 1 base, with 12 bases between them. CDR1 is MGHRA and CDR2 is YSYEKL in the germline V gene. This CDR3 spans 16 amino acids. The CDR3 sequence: CASSQEVSRRNYGYTF. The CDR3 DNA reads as TGCGCCAGCAGCCAAGAAGTGTCCCGCCGTAACTATGGCTACACCTTC.

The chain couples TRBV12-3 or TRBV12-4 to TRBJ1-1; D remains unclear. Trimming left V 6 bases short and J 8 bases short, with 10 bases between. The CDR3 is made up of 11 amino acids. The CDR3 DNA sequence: TGTGCCAGCAGAAAGGACTTAGAAGCTTTCTTT. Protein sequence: CASRKDLEAFF.

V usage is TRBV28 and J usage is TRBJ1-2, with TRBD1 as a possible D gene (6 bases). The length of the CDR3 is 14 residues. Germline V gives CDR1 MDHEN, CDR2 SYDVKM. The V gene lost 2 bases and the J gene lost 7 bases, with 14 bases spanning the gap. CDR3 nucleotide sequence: TGTGCCAGCAGTTTACGGGGGGGGGGGCTTGGCTACACCTTC. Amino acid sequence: CASSLRGGGLGYTF.

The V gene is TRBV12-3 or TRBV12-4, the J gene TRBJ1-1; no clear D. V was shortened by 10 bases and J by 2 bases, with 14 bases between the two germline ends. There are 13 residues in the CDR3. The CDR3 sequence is CATRVGFNTEAFF. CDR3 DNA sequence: TGTGCCACCCGCGTCGGGTTCAACACTGAAGCTTTCTTT.

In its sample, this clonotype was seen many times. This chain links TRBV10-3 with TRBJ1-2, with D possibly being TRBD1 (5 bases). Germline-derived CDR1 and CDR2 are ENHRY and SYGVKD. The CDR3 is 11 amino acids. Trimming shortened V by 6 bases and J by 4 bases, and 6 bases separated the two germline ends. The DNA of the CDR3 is TGTGCCATCAGGGGGACCTATGGCTACACCTTC. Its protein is CAIRGTYGYTF.

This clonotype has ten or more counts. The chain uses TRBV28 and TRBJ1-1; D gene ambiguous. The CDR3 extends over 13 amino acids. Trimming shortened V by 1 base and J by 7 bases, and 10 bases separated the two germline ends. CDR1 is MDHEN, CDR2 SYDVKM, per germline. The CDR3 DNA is TGTGCCAGCAGTTTATACGAACCAGGTGAAGCTTTCTTT. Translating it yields CASSLYEPGEAFF.

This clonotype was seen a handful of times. The CDR3 DNA is TGTGCCAGTAGTTTCGGGGCCGAGCAGTACTTC. Translation gives CASSFGAEQYF. The rearrangement joins TRBV19 to TRBJ2-7; D could derive from TRBD1 or TRBD2 (5 bases each). The germline V gene has CDR1 LNHDA and CDR2 SQIVND (reference sequence). The V and J ends lost 5 bases and 6 bases respectively, with 8 bases between them. This CDR3 is built from 11 residues.